The 11 T cell receptor beta chains reported below all come from one sample, sequenced in a study of T-cell reconstitution after alpha-beta-depleted transplantation in children. Researchers prepared the TCRbeta library using unique molecular identifiers, the study reports. MiXCR, run by TCRdb on the PCR reads, gives a single entry per CDR3 protein. This table holds fewer than 550,000 distinct CDR3 sequences, approximately 10% found once. Sequenced here: PBMCs, mostly from graft donor cells, sampled 180 days after TCRalphabeta/CD19-depleted stem cell transplant. The origin of the receptors is a female patient aged 2 to 10 who had a stem cell transplant for aplastic anemia, so the T cells may come from the graft donor.

A few counts support this clonotype. The chain recombines TRBV20-1 with TRBJ2-7; D uncertain. Between the trimmed V and J ends, which lost 0 bases and 4 bases, there was a span of 13 bases. CDR1 is DFQATT, CDR2 SNEGSKA, per germline (reference sequence). The CDR3 spans 14 residues. CDR3: CSAREGGSGYEQYV. The CDR3 DNA reads as TGCAGTGCTAGAGAGGGCGGTTCGGGTTACGAGCAGTACGTC.

This chain joins TRBV3-1 and TRBJ2-2, with D unresolved. Trimming took 4 bases from V and 5 from J, leaving 11 bases between them. The CDR3 runs 14 residues. In germline, CDR1 is LGHDT, CDR2 YNNKEL (reference sequence). CDR3 bases: TGTGCCAGCAGCCGATTCAGCGCTACCGGGGAGCTGTTTTTT. This codes for CASSRFSATGELFF.

The V gene is TRBV19, the J gene TRBJ1-1, with 8 bases fitting TRBD1. This CDR3 region has 15 residues. Germline lookup yields CDR1 LNHDA and CDR2 SQIVND (reference sequence). Trimming took 6 bases from V and 11 from J; bases not matched to a gene: 17. CDR3 amino acids: CASRDTGTGGREAFF. CDR3 bases: TGTGCCAGTAGGGACACCGGGACAGGTGGCCGGGAGGCTTTCTTT.

The V and J genes are TRBV27 and TRBJ2-7, with 11 bases lining up with TRBD2. CDR3 length: 15 residues. Trimming removed 2 bases from V and 5 bases from J; junction bases left unmatched: 5. From germline, CDR1 is MNHEY and CDR2 SMNVEV (reference sequence). The CDR3 reads CASSLELAGVDEQYF. The CDR3 coding sequence is TGTGCCAGCAGTTTAGAACTAGCGGGAGTCGACGAGCAGTACTTC.

This clonotype has only a few counts. The V and J genes are TRBV7-8 and TRBJ2-1; the match to TRBD1 covers 12 bases. Looked up from germline, CDR1 is SGHVS and CDR2 is FQNEAQ. Trimming at V came to 4 bases and at J to 5 bases, leaving 18 bases not matched to a gene. The CDR3 sequence is 20 residues long. This CDR3 reads CASSYRPGQGAGGGHNEQFF. CDR3 DNA: TGTGCCAGCAGCTATCGGCCGGGACAGGGGGCCGGTGGGGGGCACAATGAGCAGTTCTTC.

J is TRBJ2-3 and V is TRBV5-1, with 13 nucleotides matching TRBD2. V was pared by 5 bases and J by 5 bases, with 8 bases of the junction left unmatched. Germline values: CDR1 SGHRS, CDR2 YFSETQ. The CDR3 contains 16 residues. This chain's CDR3 is CASRGLAGSRGDTQYF. The CDR3 nucleotides read TGCGCCAGCAGGGGACTAGCGGGATCAAGGGGAGATACGCAGTATTTT.

The CDR3, as DNA: TGCAGCGTTGGCGGGGACCGAACCTCCTACGAGCAGTACTTC. As protein: CSVGGDRTSYEQYF. This chain uses TRBV29-1 with TRBJ2-7; D is perhaps TRBD2 (6 bases). This CDR3 comprises 14 residues. The germline gives CDR1 SQVTM, CDR2 ANQGSEA. Trimming stripped 4 bases from V and 0 bases from J, with 13 bases between.

This clonotype was seen more than once but under ten times. The CDR3 region is CASKTSGRAYEQYV. CDR3 bases: TGTGCCAGCAAGACTAGCGGGAGGGCCTACGAGCAGTACGTC. The rearrangement links TRBV6-1 to TRBJ2-7; 14 nucleotides align to TRBD2. The V segment lost 7 bases and the J segment 2 bases; nucleotides outside the gene matches: 1. The V gene's germline CDR1 is MNHNS and CDR2 SASEGT. The CDR3 length is 14 residues.

The chain joins TRBV7-3 to TRBJ2-3; no definite D call. Germline CDR1 and CDR2: SGHTA and FQGTGA. The CDR3 spans 13 residues. V lost 1 base and J lost 4, with 6 bases in between. The CDR3 is CASSLIRADTQYF. The CDR3 DNA sequence: TGTGCCAGCAGCTTAATCAGAGCAGATACGCAGTATTTT. The whole variable domain, remainder taken from reference TRBV7-3 and TRBJ2-3, is GAGVSQTPSNKVTEKGKYVELRCDPISGHTALYWYRQSLGQGPEFLIYFQGTGAADDSGLPNDRFFAVRPEGSVSTLKIQRTERGDSAVYLCASSLIRADTQYFGPGTRLTVL.

This clonotype occurred many times. This CDR3 is CASSLLRGYYNEQFF. CDR3 nucleotides: TGTGCCAGCAGTTTATTAAGGGGATACTACAATGAGCAGTTCTTC. The rearrangement links TRBV27 to TRBJ2-1; D perhaps matches TRBD1 (5 bases). The CDR3 sequence is 15 residues long. Germline CDR1 MNHEY, CDR2 SMNVEV (reference sequence). Trimming shortened V by 1 base and J by 3 bases, and 10 bases separated the two germline ends.

A few counts support this clonotype. The V and J genes are TRBV20-1 and TRBJ2-3, with 8 nucleotides matching TRBD2. The CDR3 runs 16 residues. Looked up from germline, CDR1 is DFQATT and CDR2 is SNEGSKA (reference sequence). Unmatched junction bases numbered 10, after V lost 0 bases and J lost 5 bases. The CDR3 loop reads CSARDLERESLDTQYF. For the CDR3, the DNA is TGCAGTGCTAGAGATCTGGAGCGGGAGTCCCTAGATACGCAGTATTTT.